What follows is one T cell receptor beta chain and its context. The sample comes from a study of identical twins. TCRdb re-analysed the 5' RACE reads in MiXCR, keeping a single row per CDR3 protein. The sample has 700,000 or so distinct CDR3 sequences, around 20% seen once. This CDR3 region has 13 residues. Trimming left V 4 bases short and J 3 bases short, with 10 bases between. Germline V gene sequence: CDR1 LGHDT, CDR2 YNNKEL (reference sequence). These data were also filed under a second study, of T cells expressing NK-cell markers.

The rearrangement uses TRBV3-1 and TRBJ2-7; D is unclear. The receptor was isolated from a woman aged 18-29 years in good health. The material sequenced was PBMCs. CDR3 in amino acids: CASSLDGLYEQYF. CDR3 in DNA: TGTGCCAGCAGCCTTGACGGGCTCTACGAGCAGTACTTC.